This T cell receptor (beta chain) derives from a study of blood T cell repertoires in COVID-19. This CDR3 is 14 amino acids long. The junction had 5 bases not matched to a gene; V was cut back by 1 base and J by 4 bases. Germline V lookup: CDR1 SGDLS, CDR2 YYNGEE. As processed by the authors: Amplification from reference gene primers served as the basis for estimated nucleated cell counts. Repertoires were generated with immunoSEQ multiplex PCR, while TCRdb's copy carries only in-frame clones and drops some. From that table come the V and J calls and clone size; the DNA was used to work out D and trimming. The table has about 160,000 clones, around 89% seen once; the top ten hold under 15%.

The sample comprised peripheral blood. The rearrangement uses TRBV9 and TRBJ2-7; 7 bases agree with TRBD1. The sequence derives from a man younger than 30 with COVID-19, enrolled during active disease. The CDR3 nucleotides are TGTGCCAGCAGCGTAAGGGGGCTAGGGTACGAGCAGTACTTC. It codes for CASSVRGLGYEQYF.